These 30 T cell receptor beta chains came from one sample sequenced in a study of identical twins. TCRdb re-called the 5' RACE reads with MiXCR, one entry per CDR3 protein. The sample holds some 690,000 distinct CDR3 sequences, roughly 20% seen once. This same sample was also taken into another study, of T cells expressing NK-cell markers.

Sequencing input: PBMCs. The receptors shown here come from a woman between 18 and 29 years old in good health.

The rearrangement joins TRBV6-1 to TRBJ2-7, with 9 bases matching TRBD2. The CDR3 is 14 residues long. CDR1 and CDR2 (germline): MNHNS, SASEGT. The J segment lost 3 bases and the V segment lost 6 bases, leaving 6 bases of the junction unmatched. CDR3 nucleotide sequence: TGTGCCAGCAGACAGAGCGGGAGGAACTACGAGCAGTACTTC. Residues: CASRQSGRNYEQYF.

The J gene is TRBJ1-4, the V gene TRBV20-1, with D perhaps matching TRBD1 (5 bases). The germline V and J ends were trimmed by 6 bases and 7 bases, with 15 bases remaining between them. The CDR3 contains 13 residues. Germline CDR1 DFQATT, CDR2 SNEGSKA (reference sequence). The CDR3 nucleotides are TGCAGTGCGGGGGGGGGAGGGAGTGAAAAACTGTTTTTT. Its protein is CSAGGGGSEKLFF.

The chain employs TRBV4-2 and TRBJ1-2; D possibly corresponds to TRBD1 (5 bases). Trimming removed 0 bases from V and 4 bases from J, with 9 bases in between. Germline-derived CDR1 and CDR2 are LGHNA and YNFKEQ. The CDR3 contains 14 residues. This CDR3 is CASSQEFGAYGYTF. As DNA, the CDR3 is TGTGCCAGCAGCCAAGAATTTGGGGCCTATGGCTACACCTTC.

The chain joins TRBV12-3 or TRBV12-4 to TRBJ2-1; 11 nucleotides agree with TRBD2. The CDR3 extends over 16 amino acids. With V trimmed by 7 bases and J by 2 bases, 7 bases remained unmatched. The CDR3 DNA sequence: TGTGCCAGCACCGCCTCGGGACTAGCGGCCTACAATGAGCAGTTCTTC. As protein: CASTASGLAAYNEQFF.

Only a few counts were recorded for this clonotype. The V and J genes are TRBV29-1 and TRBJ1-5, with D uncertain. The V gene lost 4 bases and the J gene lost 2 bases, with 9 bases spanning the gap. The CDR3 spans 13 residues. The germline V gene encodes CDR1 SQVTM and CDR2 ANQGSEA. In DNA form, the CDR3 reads TGCAGCGTTGTAGGAGACGGCAATCAGCCCCAGCATTTT. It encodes CSVVGDGNQPQHF.

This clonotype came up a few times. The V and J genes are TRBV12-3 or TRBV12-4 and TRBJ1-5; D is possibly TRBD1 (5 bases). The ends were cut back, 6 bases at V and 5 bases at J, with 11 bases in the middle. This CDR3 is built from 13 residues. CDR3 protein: CASRGRRDQPQHF. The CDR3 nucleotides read TGTGCCAGCAGGGGACGCCGGGATCAGCCCCAGCATTTT.

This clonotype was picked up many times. The chain's CDR3 is CSASPAGYEQYF. For the CDR3, the DNA is TGCAGTGCTAGTCCAGCAGGCTACGAGCAGTACTTC. The chain is built from TRBV20-1 and TRBJ2-7; no firm D call. The germline gives CDR1 DFQATT, CDR2 SNEGSKA (reference sequence). The CDR3 covers 12 residues. Trimming shortened V by 3 bases and J by 3 bases, and 9 bases separated the two germline ends.

The CDR3 protein is CTPGGSRRSPLHF. CDR3 DNA sequence: TGCACCCCGGGCGGTTCGCGTCGGTCACCCCTCCACTTT. The V gene is TRBV29-1, the J gene TRBJ1-6; D remains unclear. CDR3 length: 13 residues. Germline V CDR1 and CDR2: SQVTM, ANQGSEA.

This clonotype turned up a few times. CDR3 residues: CAISGTSDRSSYEQYF. The CDR3 region has the DNA TGTGCCATCAGTGGTACCTCGGACCGCAGCTCCTACGAGCAGTACTTC. This rearrangement joins TRBV10-3 to TRBJ2-7; D is ambiguous. CDR3 length: 16 amino acids. Germline-derived CDR1 and CDR2 are ENHRY and SYGVKD. V was shortened by 4 bases and J by 0 bases, with 16 bases between the two germline ends.

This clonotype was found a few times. The CDR3 bases are TGTGCCAGCAGCCCGGGACTACATTCTGGGGATCAGCCCCAGCATTTT. Its translation: CASSPGLHSGDQPQHF. This chain joins TRBV6-2 or TRBV6-3 and TRBJ1-5, with D perhaps TRBD1 (5 bases). The CDR3 runs to 16 residues. CDR1 is MNHEY and CDR2 is SVGEGT in the germline V gene. V was trimmed by 6 bases and J by 5 bases, leaving 20 bases between them.

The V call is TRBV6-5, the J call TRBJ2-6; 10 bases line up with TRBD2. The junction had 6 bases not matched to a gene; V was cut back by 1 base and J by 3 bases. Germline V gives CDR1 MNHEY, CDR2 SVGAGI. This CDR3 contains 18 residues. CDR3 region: CASSYFAIAGGGANVLTF. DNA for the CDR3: TGTGCCAGCAGTTACTTCGCAATAGCGGGAGGTGGGGCCAACGTCCTGACTTTC.

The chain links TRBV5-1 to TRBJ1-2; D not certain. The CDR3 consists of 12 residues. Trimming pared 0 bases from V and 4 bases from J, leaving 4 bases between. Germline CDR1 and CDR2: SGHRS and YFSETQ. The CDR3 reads CASSLDFYGYTF. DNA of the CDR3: TGCGCCAGCAGCTTGGATTTCTATGGCTACACCTTC.

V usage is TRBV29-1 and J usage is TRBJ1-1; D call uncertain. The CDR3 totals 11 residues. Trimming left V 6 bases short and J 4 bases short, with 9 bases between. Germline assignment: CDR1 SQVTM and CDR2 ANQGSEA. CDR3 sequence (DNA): TGCAGCGTCCTCCGGGGCACTGAAGCTTTCTTT. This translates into CSVLRGTEAFF.

CDR3 nucleotide sequence: TGTGCCAGCAGCTCCCCAAAAGCGGGAAATGAGCAGTTCTTC. This encodes CASSSPKAGNEQFF. The V gene is TRBV5-4, the J gene TRBJ2-1; 7 bases are shared with TRBD2. Per germline, CDR1 SGHNT and CDR2 YYREEE (reference sequence). V gave up 3 bases and J gave up 7 bases; unmatched junction bases: 7. The CDR3 totals 14 residues.

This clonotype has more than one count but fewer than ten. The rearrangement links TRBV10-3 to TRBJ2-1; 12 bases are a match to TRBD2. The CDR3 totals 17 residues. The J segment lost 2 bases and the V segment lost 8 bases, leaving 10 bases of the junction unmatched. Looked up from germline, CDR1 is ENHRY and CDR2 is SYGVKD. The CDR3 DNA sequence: TGTGCCATCTCGGGTACTAGCGGGGGGATCACCTACAATGAGCAGTTCTTC. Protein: CAISGTSGGITYNEQFF.

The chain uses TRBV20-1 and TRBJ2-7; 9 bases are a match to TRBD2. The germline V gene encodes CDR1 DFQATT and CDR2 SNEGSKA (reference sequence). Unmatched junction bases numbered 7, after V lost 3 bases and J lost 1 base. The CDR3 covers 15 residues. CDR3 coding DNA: TGCAGTGCTAGTTTGGCGGGAGGGCCTTCCTACGAGCAGTACTTC. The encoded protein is CSASLAGGPSYEQYF.

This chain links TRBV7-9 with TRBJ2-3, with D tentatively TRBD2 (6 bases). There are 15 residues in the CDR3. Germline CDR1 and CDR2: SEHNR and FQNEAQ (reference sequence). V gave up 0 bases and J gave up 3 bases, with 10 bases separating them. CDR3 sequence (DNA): TGTGCCAGCAGCTTAGCTAGCGGAATAACAGATACGCAGTATTTT. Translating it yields CASSLASGITDTQYF.

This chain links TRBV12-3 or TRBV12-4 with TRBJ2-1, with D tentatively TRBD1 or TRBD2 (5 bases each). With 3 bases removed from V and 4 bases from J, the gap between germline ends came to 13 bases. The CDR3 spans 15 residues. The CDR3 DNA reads TGTGCCAGCAGTTTTGAGGGGAAACCATACAATGAGCAGTTCTTC. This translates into CASSFEGKPYNEQFF.

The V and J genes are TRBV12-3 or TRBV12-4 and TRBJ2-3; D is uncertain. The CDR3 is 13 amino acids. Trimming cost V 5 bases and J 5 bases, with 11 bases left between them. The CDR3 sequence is CASSLRLVDTQYF. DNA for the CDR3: TGTGCCAGCAGTCTTAGATTAGTAGATACGCAGTATTTT.

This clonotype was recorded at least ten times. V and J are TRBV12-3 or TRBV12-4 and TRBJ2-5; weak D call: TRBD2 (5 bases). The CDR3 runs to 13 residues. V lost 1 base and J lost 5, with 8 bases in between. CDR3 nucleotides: TGTGCCAGCAGTTTAGGAGGGAAGGAGACCCAGTACTTC. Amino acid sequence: CASSLGGKETQYF.

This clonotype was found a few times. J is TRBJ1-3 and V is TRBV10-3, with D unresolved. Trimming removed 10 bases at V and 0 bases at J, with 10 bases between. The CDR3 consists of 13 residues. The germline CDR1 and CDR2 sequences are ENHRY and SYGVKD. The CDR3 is CATHTSSGNTIYF. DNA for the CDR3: TGTGCCACGCACACGAGCTCTGGAAACACCATATATTTT.

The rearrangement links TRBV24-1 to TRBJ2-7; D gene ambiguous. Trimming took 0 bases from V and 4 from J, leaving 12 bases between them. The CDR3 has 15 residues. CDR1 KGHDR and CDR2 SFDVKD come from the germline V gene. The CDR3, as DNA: TGTGCCACCAGTGATTTGTTGTGGCAGAGATACGAGCAGTACTTC. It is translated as CATSDLLWQRYEQYF.

The CDR3 protein is CASSWAGQEHSGANVLTF. CDR3 DNA sequence: TGTGCCAGCAGCTGGGCTGGACAGGAGCACTCTGGGGCCAACGTCCTGACTTTC. J is TRBJ2-6 and V is TRBV5-6, with 7 bases identical to TRBD1. Unmatched junction bases numbered 9, after V lost 3 bases and J lost 0 bases. Germline V CDR1 and CDR2: SGHDT, YYEEEE. This CDR3 comprises 18 residues.

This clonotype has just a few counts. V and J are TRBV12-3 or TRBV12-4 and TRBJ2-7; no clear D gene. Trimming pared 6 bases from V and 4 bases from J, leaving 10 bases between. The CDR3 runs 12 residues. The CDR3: CASSPALYEQYF. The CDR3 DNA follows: TGTGCCAGCAGCCCAGCCCTTTACGAGCAGTACTTC.

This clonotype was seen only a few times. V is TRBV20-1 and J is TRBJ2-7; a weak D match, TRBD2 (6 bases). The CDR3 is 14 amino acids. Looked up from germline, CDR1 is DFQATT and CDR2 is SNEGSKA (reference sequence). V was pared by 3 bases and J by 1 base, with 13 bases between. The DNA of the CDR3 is TGCAGTGCTAGTGAGTACGGGAGTTCCTACGAGCAGTACTTC. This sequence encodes CSASEYGSSYEQYF.

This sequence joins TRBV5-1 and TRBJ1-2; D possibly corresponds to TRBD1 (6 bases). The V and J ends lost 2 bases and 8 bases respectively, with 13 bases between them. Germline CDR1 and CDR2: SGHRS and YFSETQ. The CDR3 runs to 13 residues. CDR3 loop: CASSFNRDLGYTF. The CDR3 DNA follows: TGCGCCAGCAGCTTCAACAGGGATTTGGGCTACACCTTC. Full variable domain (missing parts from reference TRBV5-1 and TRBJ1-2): KAGVTQTPRYLIKTRGQQVTLSCSPISGHRSVSWYQQTPGQGLQFLFEYFSETQRNKGNFPGRFSGRQFSNSRSEMNVSTLELGDSALYLCASSFNRDLGYTFGSGTRLTVV.

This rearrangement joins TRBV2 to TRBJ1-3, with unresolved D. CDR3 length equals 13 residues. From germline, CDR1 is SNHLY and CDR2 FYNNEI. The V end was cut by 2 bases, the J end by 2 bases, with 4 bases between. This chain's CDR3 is CASSETAGNTIYF. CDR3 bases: TGTGCCAGCAGTGAAACAGCTGGAAACACCATATATTTT.

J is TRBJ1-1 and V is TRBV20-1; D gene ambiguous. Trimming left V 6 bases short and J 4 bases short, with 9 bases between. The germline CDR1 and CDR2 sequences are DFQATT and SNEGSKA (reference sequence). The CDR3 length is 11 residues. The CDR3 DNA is TGCAGTGCACCGACACTCACTGAAGCTTTCTTT. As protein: CSAPTLTEAFF.

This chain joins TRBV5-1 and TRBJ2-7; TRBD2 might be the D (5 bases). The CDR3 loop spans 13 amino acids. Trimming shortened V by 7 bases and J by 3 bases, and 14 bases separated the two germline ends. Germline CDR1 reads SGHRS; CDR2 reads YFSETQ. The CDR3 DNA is TGCGCCAGCGTCGGACTGGACGGCTACGAGCAGTACTTC. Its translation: CASVGLDGYEQYF.

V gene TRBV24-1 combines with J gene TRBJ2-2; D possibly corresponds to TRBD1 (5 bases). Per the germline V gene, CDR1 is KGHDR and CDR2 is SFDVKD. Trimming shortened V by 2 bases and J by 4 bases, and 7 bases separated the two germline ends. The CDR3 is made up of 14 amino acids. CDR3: CATSDSQGTGELFF. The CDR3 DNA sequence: TGTGCCACCAGTGATTCGCAGGGCACCGGGGAGCTGTTTTTT.